The TCR beta chain described here comes from a study of beta chain features in type 1 diabetes. Since all of the isolated RNA was reverse transcribed, expressed TCRB transcripts were what got sequenced. Libraries were prepared by immunoSEQ multiplex PCR; TCRdb keeps only in-frame clonotypes and omits some of them. The data show around 280,000 clones, 15% seen once. One heparinised blood draw, averaging about 100 mL, came from each donor. The study, taken as a whole, reports: In every one of the four CD4+ subsets, TCRB CDR3s were moderately but significantly shorter in Type 1 diabetes patients. Reduced insertions and increased deletions marked VDJ junctions in type 1 diabetes patients.

This clone was picked up a small number of times. Its target is not known. Sequenced input: naive CD4+ T cells from blood. The sequence derives from a man in his late teens or twenties with type 1 diabetes.

CDR3 protein: CASSPGLSGYEQYF. CDR3 in DNA: TGTGCCAGCTCACCCGGGTTATCCGGCTACGAGCAGTACTTC. This sequence joins TRBV18 and TRBJ2-7; D is undetermined. This CDR3 comprises 14 residues. V was trimmed by 3 bases and J by 3 bases, leaving 12 bases between them. The germline gives CDR1 KGHSH, CDR2 LQKENI. The full variable domain, its missing parts supplied by reference TRBV18 and TRBJ2-7, is NAGVMQNPRHLVRRRGQEARLRCSPMKGHSHVYWYRQLPEEGLKFMVYLQKENIIDESGMPKERFSAEFPKEGPSILRIQQVVRGDSAAYFCASSPGLSGYEQYFGPGTRLTVT.